The source of this T cell receptor (beta chain) is a study of a mutant IDH1 vaccine in newly diagnosed glioma. About the study: Patients previously underwent radiotherapy, temozolomide, or both, and most underwent both.

This clone was recorded a few times. The antigen remains undetermined. Specified time point: week 5, during vaccination. Every single dose of the vaccine, 300 ug of mutant IDH1 20-mer peptide, came with topical imiquimod. The protocol was immunoSEQ multiplex PCR, while the TCRdb copy is restricted to in-frame clones and leaves out a portion. The sample has about 42,000 clones, 80% to 90% seen once. This clonotype originated in a man aged 35-49 years with glioma. The specimen was PBMCs, collected from a glioma patient whose treatment included an IDH1 peptide vaccine.

CDR3 nucleotide sequence: TGTGCCAGCAGTTGGGGCGGGCCAGGGCATTTT. This sequence encodes CASSWGGPGHF. The chain has TRBV28 and TRBJ1-5; a weak D match, TRBD1 (5 bases). The V end lost 4 bases, the J end lost 15 bases, and 13 bases lay between the germline ends. There are 11 residues in the CDR3. Germline values: CDR1 MDHEN, CDR2 SYDVKM.